This is a list of T cell receptor beta chains from one sample in a study of blood T cell repertoires in COVID-19. The table came from immunoSEQ multiplex PCR; TCRdb's copy has only in-frame clones and leaves some out. The data hold 250,000 to 350,000 clones, with around 91% observed a single time. The sample taken for sequencing was peripheral blood. Receptor source: a woman in her sixties with acute or convalescent COVID-19. CDR3s include the opening cysteine and the closing phenylalanine or tryptophan. A D gene is named only where the DNA matches it firmly. The size field is filled for only some rows; it gives once, few, many or a size class.

d_call j_call v_call cdr3_length clone_size cdr3_nt cdr3_aa
. TRBJ1-4 TRBV3-1/TRBV3-2 9 . TGTGCCAGCAGCCGTCAGCGGGGTTTT CASSRQRGF
TRBD2 TRBJ2-2 TRBV6-2/TRBV6-3 14 . TGTGCCAGCAGTCGAGCGGGAGGTACCGGGGAGCTGTTTTTT CASSRAGGTGELFF
TRBD2 TRBJ2-1 TRBV9 16 . TGTGCCAGCAGCGTAGAGGCGGGAGGGCTCTACAATGAGCAGTTCTTC CASSVEAGGLYNEQFF
. TRBJ1-5 TRBV19 15 . TGTGCCAGTAGTCTCAGTGTCGCGGGCAATCAGCCCCAGCATTTT CASSLSVAGNQPQHF
. TRBJ1-2 TRBV18 16 . TGTGCCAGCTCCCCGGAGCCGACCTCTGGCTCTCGCGGCTACACCTTC CASSPEPTSGSRGYTF
. TRBJ1-1 TRBV29-1 11 . TGCAGCGTGAACAAGAACACTGAAGCTTTCTTT CSVNKNTEAFF
TRBD2 TRBJ2-7 TRBV27 14 . TGTGCCAGCAGGGATCTAGCGGGAGGGCCGTTGCAGTACTTC CASRDLAGGPLQYF
. TRBJ2-1 TRBV12-2 15 . TGTGCAAGTCGGCTTGGCGCGGGAGCCCACAATGAGCAGTTCTTC CASRLGAGAHNEQFF
. TRBJ2-7 TRBV6-5 13 . TGTGCCAGCAGTCCCGACAGGGAGGACGAGCAGTACTTC CASSPDREDEQYF
. TRBJ1-3 TRBV7-2 16 . TGTGCCAGCAGCTTAGCAGGGGGAAGGGGTGGAAACACCATATATTTT CASSLAGGRGGNTIYF
TRBD1 TRBJ1-3 TRBV6-5 16 . TGTGCCAGCAGTTCATACAGGGGAAACTCTGGAAACACCATATATTTT CASSSYRGNSGNTIYF
TRBD2 TRBJ2-3 TRBV9 18 . TGTGCCAGCAGCGTAGTGGCGGGGGGGCCGGGCAGGACAGATACGCAGTATTTT CASSVVAGGPGRTDTQYF
. TRBJ2-5 TRBV5-1 14 . TGCGCCAGCAGCTTGGGTTCCCGCCAAGAGACCCAGTACTTC CASSLGSRQETQYF
TRBD1 TRBJ1-5 TRBV19 15 . TGTGCCAGTAGTACCCAGGGGGTGAACAATCAGCCCCAGCATTTT CASSTQGVNNQPQHF
TRBD1 TRBJ1-5 TRBV7-2 15 once TGTGCCAGCAGCACCGGGACAGGGGTGCGACAGCCCCAGCATTTT CASSTGTGVRQPQHF
. TRBJ2-3 TRBV11-3 14 . TGTGCCAGCAGTCAGGGGTCCCGCACAGATACGCAGTATTTT CASSQGSRTDTQYF
TRBD1 TRBJ1-5 TRBV19 17 . TGTGCCAGTAGTCAGGGGAGGAGGGGGACAGGCAATCAGCCCCAGCATTTT CASSQGRRGTGNQPQHF
. TRBJ1-2 TRBV5-1 15 . TGCGCCAGCAGCTTGGCCTGGTTAGAGAACTATGGCTACACCTTC CASSLAWLENYGYTF
. TRBJ1-6 TRBV2 14 . TGTGCCAGCAGTCGGCAGGCCTATAATTCACCCCTCCACTTT CASSRQAYNSPLHF
. TRBJ1-1 TRBV7-9 12 . TGTGCCAGCAGCCGAGAGCGGGTTGAAGCTTTCTTT CASSRERVEAFF
. TRBJ1-5 TRBV28 16 . TGTGCCAGCAGTCTACGACAGGTACCCTTCAATCAGCCCCAGCATTTT CASSLRQVPFNQPQHF
. TRBJ1-5 TRBV28 13 . TGTGCCAGCAGTCGGGGGAAGAACCAGCCCCAGCATTTT CASSRGKNQPQHF